This T cell receptor (beta chain) was captured in a study of beta chain features in type 1 diabetes. A few counts support this clone. Its cognate antigen is unknown. Reverse transcription of all isolated RNA meant that expressed TCRB transcripts were sequenced. Libraries were prepared by immunoSEQ multiplex PCR; TCRdb keeps only in-frame clonotypes and omits some of them. The sample carries some 360,000 clones, around a fifth recorded once. Findings and caveats of the study: VDJ junctions in type 1 diabetes patients carried more deletions and fewer insertions. Sequencing the cDNA could make cells with high TCR expression show up more than they should.

Without exception, sorted populations had purity beyond 95%. The CDR3 totals 11 residues. Losses at the gene ends were 2 bases for V and 16 bases for J; bases not matched to a gene: 3. Germline V gene lookup returns CDR1 MRHNA and CDR2 SNTAGT. What was sequenced was naive CD4+ T cells from blood. This chain connects TRBV6-4 to TRBJ1-4; 8 nucleotides agree with TRBD1. The clonotype originates from a woman aged 18 to 35 in good health. Written as DNA, the CDR3 is TGTGCCAGCAGTGACGACAGGGGACCGTTTTTT. Translation gives CASSDDRGPFF.